Below are 31 T cell receptor beta chains sequenced from a single sample in a study of beta chain features in type 1 diabetes. Reverse transcribing all isolated RNA meant expressed TCRB transcripts were sequenced. Only in-frame clones appear in the TCRdb table, and some are missing; sequencing was by immunoSEQ multiplex PCR. The profile shows hundreds of thousands of clones, roughly 15% of them singletons. Material: naive CD4+ T cells from blood. These receptors were taken from a man aged 18 to 35 in good health.

V and J are TRBV10-3 and TRBJ2-2; D tentatively reads TRBD1 or TRBD2 (5 bases each). V gave up 6 bases and J gave up 4 bases, with 18 bases separating them. The germline gives CDR1 ENHRY, CDR2 SYGVKD. This CDR3 spans 16 amino acids. The CDR3 loop is CAIRSTGAGRTGELFF. In DNA form, the CDR3 reads TGTGCCATCAGATCTACCGGGGCAGGGCGCACCGGGGAGCTGTTTTTT.

This clone has more than one count but fewer than ten. The chain couples TRBV4-3 to TRBJ2-3, with 8 bases that match TRBD2. The CDR3 totals 18 residues. The germline gives CDR1 LGHNA, CDR2 YSLEER. Trimming removed 3 bases from V and 8 bases from J; junction bases left unmatched: 19. For the CDR3, the DNA is TGCGCCAGCAGCCACGCCCCCATAGCGGGGAGCCCGGTCATTACGCAGTATTTT. Protein sequence: CASSHAPIAGSPVITQYF.

This clone has more than one count but fewer than ten. The rearrangement uses TRBV27 and TRBJ1-2; 10 bases match TRBD1. The V gene end was trimmed by 4 bases and the J gene end by 9 bases; junction bases not matched to a gene: 11. The CDR3 runs to 15 residues. Germline V lookup: CDR1 MNHEY, CDR2 SMNVEV (reference sequence). The chain's CDR3 is CASSYPGQGFRSYTF. CDR3 nucleotides: TGTGCCAGCAGTTACCCGGGACAGGGGTTTAGGAGCTACACCTTC.

Points on this clone: Within the sample, other DNA sequences also encode this same CDR3. This chain links TRBV18 with TRBJ2-7, with 8 nucleotides matching TRBD1. J gave up 2 bases and V 2 bases, and 2 bases lay outside the gene matches. CDR1 and CDR2 from the germline V gene are KGHSH and LQKENI. The CDR3 extends over 14 amino acids. DNA of the CDR3: TGTGCCAGCTCACCAGGACAGGGACCCTACGAGCAGTACTTC. It specifies CASSPGQGPYEQYF.

In this sample, this clone turned up a few times. Other DNA sequences in this sample translate to the same CDR3. The genes are TRBV29-1 and TRBJ2-7; D is unresolved. The V end was cut by 3 bases, the J end by 1 base, with 10 bases between. The CDR3 has 13 amino acids. Germline CDR1 reads SQVTM; CDR2 reads ANQGSEA. The CDR3 bases are TGCAGCGTTGAGGGGTTGGGTTCCTACGAGCAGTACTTC. Its protein is CSVEGLGSYEQYF.

The chain has TRBV29-1 and TRBJ1-3; possibly TRBD1 for D (5 bases). The CDR3 has 14 residues. Germline V lookup: CDR1 SQVTM, CDR2 ANQGSEA. Trimming stripped 7 bases from V and 6 bases from J, with 19 bases between. CDR3 residues: CSGASGREVNTIYF. DNA of the CDR3: TGCAGCGGCGCCTCGGGCAGGGAAGTAAACACCATATATTTT.

The sample holds a few counts of this clone. J is TRBJ1-1 and V is TRBV6-5; weak D call: TRBD1 (5 bases). V was cut by 5 bases and J by 7 bases, with 14 bases left in between. Germline V gene sequence: CDR1 MNHEY, CDR2 SVGAGI. The CDR3 is made up of 13 amino acids. The CDR3 nucleotides read TGTGCCAGCAGTGAAGCGGGACGATTTGAAGCTTTCTTT. Its translation is CASSEAGRFEAFF.

This clone was seen only a few times. The rearrangement links TRBV5-1 to TRBJ1-5, with unresolved D. The CDR3 runs to 16 residues. V dropped 0 bases and J dropped 0 bases, with 10 bases sitting between them. CDR1 is SGHRS and CDR2 is YFSETQ in the germline V gene. The CDR3 loop reads CASSLASGDSNQPQHF. The CDR3 DNA follows: TGCGCCAGCAGCTTGGCTTCGGGAGATAGCAATCAGCCCCAGCATTTT.

The chain employs TRBV28 and TRBJ1-5; 9 positions agree with TRBD1. V gave up 1 base and J gave up 4 bases; unmatched junction bases: 8. Germline CDR1 and CDR2: MDHEN and SYDVKM. The CDR3 runs to 17 residues. CDR3 sequence reads: CASSLSGGTGRNQPQHF. CDR3 sequence (DNA): TGTGCCAGCAGTTTATCAGGTGGGACAGGGCGGAATCAGCCCCAGCATTTT.

V and J are TRBV19 and TRBJ2-7; possibly TRBD1 for D (5 bases). Germline V gives CDR1 LNHDA, CDR2 SQIVND (reference sequence). This CDR3 spans 12 amino acids. The V and J ends lost 9 bases and 2 bases respectively, with 11 bases between them. CDR3 coding DNA: TGTGCCAGCCGTGGGGCGGCCTACGAGCAGTACTTC. Its translation is CASRGAAYEQYF.

V usage is TRBV23-1 and J usage is TRBJ1-2, with 8 bases identical to TRBD1. TRBV23-1 is assigned to the ORF class and has an uncertain function. This CDR3 contains 14 residues. The trim removed 8 bases at V and 4 bases at J, leaving 9 bases unmatched. CDR3 protein: CASAQDRACYGYTF. DNA of the CDR3: TGCGCCAGCGCCCAGGACAGGGCATGCTATGGCTACACCTTC.

This clone was counted a few times. The rearrangement uses TRBV5-8 and TRBJ1-5, with 7 bases aligning to TRBD1. The CDR3 loop spans 15 amino acids. Germline CDR1 and CDR2: SGHTS and YDEGEE. The junction had 7 bases not matched to a gene; V was cut back by 4 bases and J by 3 bases. This CDR3 reads CASSQGDINNQPQHF. In nucleotides, the CDR3 is TGTGCCAGCAGCCAGGGGGACATCAACAATCAGCCCCAGCATTTT. Combining the CDR3 with reference TRBV5-8 and TRBJ1-5 gives the whole variable domain EAGVTQSPTHLIKTRGQQATLRCSPISGHTSVYWYQQALGLGLQFLLWYDEGEERNRGNFPPRFSGRQFPNYSSELNVNALELEDSALYLCASSQGDINNQPQHFGDGTRLSIL.

This clone was picked up a small number of times. V gene TRBV5-1 combines with J gene TRBJ2-1; 14 positions agree with TRBD2. After removal of 0 bases from V and 6 bases from J, the junction contained 2 bases not matched to a gene. From germline, CDR1 is SGHRS and CDR2 YFSETQ. CDR3 size: 16 residues. The CDR3 loop reads CASSLGGLAGANEQFF. The CDR3, as DNA: TGCGCCAGCAGCTTGGGGGGACTAGCGGGAGCCAATGAGCAGTTCTTC.

The genes are TRBV7-3 and TRBJ2-2; 8 positions match TRBD2. CDR3 size: 14 residues. Germline values: CDR1 SGHTA, CDR2 FQGTGA. V gave up 4 bases and J gave up 6 bases; unmatched junction bases: 4. The DNA for the CDR3 is TGTGCCAGCAGCTCCCCGGGGGGGTCCGGGGAGCTGTTTTTT. This gives the protein CASSSPGGSGELFF.

The chain is built from TRBV5-4 and TRBJ1-2; perhaps TRBD1 as D (5 bases). The CDR3 extends over 13 amino acids. V was trimmed by 2 bases and J by 4 bases, leaving 9 bases between them. CDR1 SGHNT and CDR2 YYREEE come from the germline V gene (reference sequence). The CDR3: CASSLAGSYGYTF. The CDR3 DNA follows: TGTGCCAGCAGCTTAGCAGGGTCCTATGGCTACACCTTC.

This clone was counted a few times. The rearrangement uses TRBV28 and TRBJ2-7; D not resolved. Germline-derived CDR1 and CDR2 are MDHEN and SYDVKM. Trimming shortened V by 7 bases and J by 4 bases, and 8 bases separated the two germline ends. The CDR3 spans 11 residues. CDR3 sequence (DNA): TGTGCCAGCAACCGGCGATACGAGCAGTACTTC. Amino acids: CASNRRYEQYF.

This sequence joins TRBV6-6 and TRBJ2-1; TRBD1 is a possible D gene (6 bases). The CDR3 extends over 13 amino acids. CDR1 MNHNY and CDR2 SVGAGI come from the germline V gene (reference sequence). The ends were cut back, 5 bases at V and 10 bases at J, with 15 bases in the middle. The CDR3 loop is CASSRLGGREQFF. Written as DNA, the CDR3 is TGTGCCAGCAGTAGGCTAGGGGGACGGGAGCAGTTCTTC.

There are a few counts of this clone. The same CDR3 can be traced to other DNA sequences in this sample. The chain employs TRBV4-3 and TRBJ2-3; D could derive from TRBD1 or TRBD2 (5 bases each). Looked up from germline, CDR1 is LGHNA and CDR2 is YSLEER. The CDR3 consists of 14 residues. Deletions cut 3 bases from V and 0 bases from J, with 7 bases between. The chain's CDR3 is CASSQGRSTDTQYF. In DNA form, the CDR3 reads TGCGCCAGCAGCCAGGGACGCAGCACAGATACGCAGTATTTT.

This clone was seen more than once but under ten times. This sequence joins TRBV6-5 and TRBJ2-7; D may match TRBD1 or TRBD2 (5 bases each). The germline gives CDR1 MNHEY, CDR2 SVGAGI. The CDR3 spans 10 residues. CDR3 nucleotides: TGTGCCAGCCATCCGGGACGCCCTATTGTC. It translates to CASHPGRPIV.

This clone has more than one count but fewer than ten. The J gene is TRBJ1-2, the V gene TRBV4-3; no clear D. Trimming shortened V by 0 bases and J by 4 bases, and 6 bases separated the two germline ends. The CDR3 has 13 residues. Per the germline V gene, CDR1 is LGHNA and CDR2 is YSLEER. CDR3 sequence reads: CASSQDRFYGYTF. The DNA of the CDR3 is TGCGCCAGCAGCCAAGATCGTTTCTATGGCTACACCTTC.

The chain links TRBV18 to TRBJ2-7, with TRBD2 matching over 7 bases. Losses at the gene ends were 3 bases for V and 4 bases for J; bases not matched to a gene: 9. The CDR3 has 15 residues. The germline gives CDR1 KGHSH, CDR2 LQKENI. The CDR3 DNA follows: TGTGCCAGCTCACCCCCCGGACGGGAGGCTTACGAGCAGTACTTC. Translation gives CASSPPGREAYEQYF.

In its sample, this clone was seen a few times. The chain combines TRBV30 with TRBJ2-7; the match to TRBD1 covers 12 bases. The CDR3 is made up of 15 amino acids. V shed 5 bases, J shed 5 bases, and the junction held 10 bases outside the gene matches. CDR1 is GTSNPN, CDR2 SVGIG, per germline (reference sequence). The CDR3 coding sequence is TGTGCCTGGTTCAATTACCGGGACAGGGGGCACGAGCAGTACTTC. Translating it yields CAWFNYRDRGHEQYF.

The gene calls are TRBV28 and TRBJ2-3; a weak D match, TRBD2 (6 bases). The ends were cut back, 3 bases at V and 0 bases at J, with 10 bases in the middle. The V gene's germline CDR1 is MDHEN and CDR2 SYDVKM. CDR3 length: 15 residues. DNA for the CDR3: TGTGCCAGCAGTTTGGGGGGATCTAGCACAGATACGCAGTATTTT. It codes for CASSLGGSSTDTQYF.

This clone has only a few counts. Other DNA sequences of this sample code for an identical CDR3. V and J are TRBV10-3 and TRBJ1-1, with 11 bases identical to TRBD1. CDR1 is ENHRY, CDR2 SYGVKD, per germline. The CDR3 has 14 amino acids. V shed 4 bases and J 5 bases; nucleotides not matched to a gene: 3. Written as DNA, the CDR3 is TGTGCCATCAGTGGGGGACAGGGGGTGACTGAAGCTTTCTTT. It is translated as CAISGGQGVTEAFF.

The chain has TRBV27 and TRBJ2-1, with TRBD2 matching over 13 bases. V lost 4 bases to trimming and J lost 7 bases; unmatched junction nucleotides: 1. The CDR3 covers 14 residues. Germline lookup yields CDR1 MNHEY and CDR2 SMNVEV (reference sequence). The CDR3 spells CASSWTSGRNEQFF. CDR3 nucleotides: TGTGCCAGCAGTTGGACTAGCGGGAGAAATGAGCAGTTCTTC.

This clone was counted a few times. This rearrangement joins TRBV28 to TRBJ2-7; perhaps TRBD1 as D (5 bases). Germline loops: CDR1 MDHEN, CDR2 SYDVKM. The length of the CDR3 is 14 residues. Trimming shortened V by 5 bases and J by 1 base, and 12 bases separated the two germline ends. This CDR3 reads CASSRTQGSYEQYF. As DNA, the CDR3 is TGTGCCAGCAGTAGAACTCAGGGATCCTACGAGCAGTACTTC. The full variable domain, completed using reference TRBV28 and TRBJ2-7, is DVKVTQSSRYLVKRTGEKVFLECVQDMDHENMFWYRQDPGLGLRLIYFSYDVKMKEKGDIPEGYSVSREKKERFSLILESASTNQTSMYLCASSRTQGSYEQYFGPGTRLTVT.

This clone was seen a few times. This chain uses TRBV30 with TRBJ2-5; 12 bases align to TRBD1. J gave up 3 bases and V 2 bases, and 4 bases lay outside the gene matches. Germline V gene data show CDR1 as GTSNPN and CDR2 as SVGIG (reference sequence). CDR3 length: 15 amino acids. CDR3: CAWSPGQGAEETQYF. The DNA for the CDR3 is TGTGCCTGGAGTCCGGGACAGGGGGCCGAAGAGACCCAGTACTTC.

The chain recombines TRBV14 with TRBJ1-3; D is uncertain. V shed 5 bases and J shed 0 bases, with 8 bases lying between them. The CDR3 runs to 14 residues. Germline CDR1 is SGHDN and CDR2 is FVKESK. CDR3 sequence reads: CASSIGLSGNTIYF. The CDR3 DNA sequence: TGTGCCAGCAGCATCGGTCTCTCTGGAAACACCATATATTTT. Full variable domain (missing parts from reference TRBV14 and TRBJ1-3): EAGVTQFPSHSVIEKGQTVTLRCDPISGHDNLYWYRRVMGKEIKFLLHFVKESKQDESGMPNNRFLAERTGGTYSTLKVQPAELEDSGVYFCASSIGLSGNTIYFGEGSWLTVV.

The chain recombines TRBV10-3 with TRBJ2-3, with D tentatively TRBD2 (7 bases). V lost 7 bases to trimming and J lost 3 bases, with 11 bases between them. The germline gives CDR1 ENHRY, CDR2 SYGVKD. There are 13 residues in the CDR3. As DNA, the CDR3 is TGTGCCATCACGGGGGGCGGGACAGATACGCAGTATTTT. It yields the protein CAITGGGTDTQYF.

This clone was seen a handful of times. The chain combines TRBV9 with TRBJ2-3; the match to TRBD1 covers 7 bases. The V gene's germline CDR1 is SGDLS and CDR2 YYNGEE. The J segment lost 6 bases and the V segment lost 0 bases, leaving 10 bases of the junction unmatched. The CDR3 consists of 16 residues. The CDR3 DNA follows: TGTGCCAGCAGCGTAGAAGAGGGGGCCGCCGTCGATACGCAGTATTTT. This codes for CASSVEEGAAVDTQYF.

The V and J genes are TRBV6-5 and TRBJ2-3, with D maybe TRBD1 (5 bases). Germline lookup yields CDR1 MNHEY and CDR2 SVGAGI. The CDR3 runs to 15 residues. The V end lost 10 bases, the J end lost 0 bases, and 17 bases lay between the germline ends. The chain's CDR3 is CATSTALPSTDTQYF. CDR3 in DNA: TGTGCCACTTCGACAGCCCTTCCTAGCACAGATACGCAGTATTTT.